These 22 T cell receptor beta chains were sequenced from one sample in a study of blood T cells in healthy people across ages. A second PCR of 7 to 11 cycles used a sample-barcoded 5' primer and a J-beta primer mix. In TCRdb, the 5' RACE reads were re-called with MiXCR into one record per CDR3 protein. The sample contains 780,000 or so distinct CDR3 sequences, roughly 25% of which appear only once. Another study also made use of these data, one on T cells of mothers and their children.

Sequenced input: blood. These TCRs come from a boy between 5 and 17 years old in good health.

V and J are TRBV6-6 and TRBJ2-5; maybe TRBD2 (5 bases). Near its end, the DNA agrees better with TRBJ2-1, so the J call may be wrong. CDR1 and CDR2 (germline): MNHNY, SVGAGI (reference sequence). CDR3 length: 15 residues. CDR3 residues: CASRPGIGWLDEQFF. In DNA form, the CDR3 reads TGTGCCAGCAGACCCGGGATAGGGTGGTTGGATGAGCAGTTCTTC.

V gene TRBV11-2 combines with J gene TRBJ2-7; D unclear. Deletions cut 0 bases from V and 1 base from J, with 10 bases between. The CDR3 sequence is 15 residues long. Germline lookup yields CDR1 SGHAT and CDR2 FQNNGV. The CDR3 nucleotides are TGTGCCAGCAGCTTAGAGAGGCTAGTATCCTACGAGCAGTACTTC. It translates to CASSLERLVSYEQYF. The full variable domain, with the rest looked up from reference TRBV11-2 and TRBJ2-7, is EAGVAQSPRYKIIEKRQSVAFWCNPISGHATLYWYQQILGQGPKLLIQFQNNGVVDDSQLPKDRFSAERLKGVDSTLKIQPAKLEDSAVYLCASSLERLVSYEQYFGPGTRLTVT.

The genes are TRBV5-1 and TRBJ1-2; the D gene is possibly TRBD1 (6 bases). V lost 4 bases to trimming and J lost 8 bases, with 18 bases between them. The CDR3 loop spans 14 amino acids. Germline V lookup: CDR1 SGHRS, CDR2 YFSETQ. The CDR3 DNA is TGCGCCAGCAGCGGAAGGGGGGCGATAGGAGGCTACACCTTC. Residues: CASSGRGAIGGYTF.

This clonotype was detected only once. Here the CDR3 reads CASSFHGALGGETQYF. The CDR3 DNA is TGTGCCAGCAGCTTTCACGGAGCCCTAGGTGGGGAGACCCAGTACTTC. The rearrangement links TRBV7-2 to TRBJ2-5; D gene ambiguous. Looked up from germline, CDR1 is SGHTA and CDR2 is FQGNSA. The V end lost 3 bases, the J end lost 5 bases, and 19 bases lay between the germline ends. CDR3 size: 16 residues.

This clonotype occurred a few times. The chain has TRBV9 and TRBJ1-6; D remains unclear. The CDR3 consists of 15 residues. The germline V gene encodes CDR1 SGDLS and CDR2 YYNGEE. The germline V and J ends were trimmed by 4 bases and 8 bases, with 16 bases remaining between them. The CDR3 loop is CASSSGPRRDSPLHF. The CDR3 bases are TGTGCCAGCAGCTCTGGGCCCCGGAGGGATTCACCCCTCCACTTT.

This clonotype was seen a few times. The genes are TRBV28 and TRBJ1-2; 7 nucleotides line up with TRBD1. The germline gives CDR1 MDHEN, CDR2 SYDVKM. CDR3 length: 15 residues. V lost 3 bases and J lost 4; bases outside the gene matches: 8. CDR3 sequence (DNA): TGTGCCAGCAGTTTCCCCGTGACAGGGCGCTATGGCTACACCTTC. Encoded protein: CASSFPVTGRYGYTF.

Only a few counts were recorded for this clonotype. The chain combines TRBV28 with TRBJ2-5, with D possibly being TRBD2 (6 bases). Judging by the DNA end, TRBJ2-7 fits better; the J call may be wrong. Germline-derived CDR1 and CDR2 are MDHEN and SYDVKM. The CDR3 has 15 residues. The CDR3 is CASSLWAREDYEQYF. Written as DNA, the CDR3 is TGTGCCAGCAGTTTATGGGCCAGGGAGGACTACGAGCAGTACTTC.

V and J are TRBV13 and TRBJ2-1; D call uncertain. Germline CDR1 is PRHDT and CDR2 is FYEKMQ (reference sequence). Deletions cut 4 bases from V and 1 base from J, with 17 bases between. The CDR3 totals 17 residues. The CDR3 nucleotides read TGTGCCAGCAGCTCCGTCGCAGCCGTTAGGTCCTACAATGAGCAGTTCTTC. Translated, it gives CASSSVAAVRSYNEQFF.

The chain employs TRBV7-8 and TRBJ1-2; TRBD1 might be the D (5 bases). CDR1 SGHVS and CDR2 FQNEAQ come from the germline V gene. The length of the CDR3 is 17 residues. Between the trimmed V and J ends, which lost 5 bases and 4 bases, there was a span of 23 bases. The CDR3 coding sequence is TGTGCCAGCAGCCCTGGACCCCCGGGACGGATATTCTATGGCTACACCTTC. Translating gives CASSPGPPGRIFYGYTF.

The V call is TRBV7-2, the J call TRBJ1-1; D gene uncertain. Germline CDR1 and CDR2: SGHTA and FQGNSA. Trimming shortened V by 2 bases and J by 1 base, and 8 bases separated the two germline ends. The CDR3 is made up of 14 amino acids. The CDR3 DNA sequence: TGTGCCAGCAGCTTAAAGGCGGGGAACACTGAAGCTTTCTTT. Amino acid sequence: CASSLKAGNTEAFF.

The chain has TRBV7-6 and TRBJ1-5; D gene uncertain. The length of the CDR3 is 13 residues. Looked up from germline, CDR1 is SGHVS and CDR2 is FNYEAQ. V was trimmed by 4 bases and J by 6 bases, leaving 10 bases between them. The CDR3 loop reads CASSSSSGQPQHF. In DNA form, the CDR3 reads TGTGCCAGCAGCTCCTCAAGCGGTCAGCCCCAGCATTTT.

A few counts support this clonotype. The V and J genes are TRBV25-1 and TRBJ1-5; 8 nucleotides align to TRBD1. The CDR3 spans 14 residues. Per the germline V gene, CDR1 is MGHDK and CDR2 is SYGVNS. V lost 3 bases to trimming and J lost 4 bases; unmatched junction nucleotides: 2. The CDR3 DNA is TGTGCCAGCAGTGACCGACAGGGGAATCAGCCCCAGCATTTT. Translating gives CASSDRQGNQPQHF.

This clonotype was counted only a few times. The genes are TRBV6-6 and TRBJ1-1, with D uncertain. The CDR3 is made up of 15 amino acids. Per the germline V gene, CDR1 is MNHNY and CDR2 is SVGAGI (reference sequence). Between the trimmed V and J ends, which lost 6 bases and 2 bases, there was a span of 16 bases. The CDR3: CASSDTEKINTEAFF. Here the CDR3 DNA reads TGTGCCAGCAGCGATACTGAAAAAATCAACACTGAAGCTTTCTTT.

The V gene is TRBV9, the J gene TRBJ2-1, with 8 bases lining up with TRBD2. Trimming removed 1 base from V and 4 bases from J; junction bases left unmatched: 10. The CDR3 is 17 residues long. Germline values: CDR1 SGDLS, CDR2 YYNGEE. The CDR3 nucleotides read TGTGCCAGCAGCGTAATGTTCGCTAGCGGGCCTTACAATGAGCAGTTCTTC. It translates to CASSVMFASGPYNEQFF.

The chain recombines TRBV28 with TRBJ1-1; D not certain. Germline lookup yields CDR1 MDHEN and CDR2 SYDVKM. Trimming took 3 bases from V and 0 from J, leaving 11 bases between them. The CDR3 loop spans 15 amino acids. In nucleotides, the CDR3 is TGTGCCAGCAGTTTCGGTCCGGGATTGAACACTGAAGCTTTCTTT. This gives the protein CASSFGPGLNTEAFF.

The chain carries TRBV30 and TRBJ1-1; the D is unclear. The ends were cut back, 4 bases at V and 0 bases at J, with 9 bases in the middle. The CDR3 consists of 13 residues. Germline CDR1 reads GTSNPN; CDR2 reads SVGIG (reference sequence). The CDR3 protein is CAWMADLNTEAFF. The CDR3 bases are TGTGCCTGGATGGCGGATCTGAACACTGAAGCTTTCTTT. Variable domain in full (rest from reference TRBV30 and TRBJ1-1): SQTIHQWPATLVQPVGSPLSLECTVEGTSNPNLYWYRQAAGRGLQLLFYSVGIGQISSEVPQNLSASRPQDRQFILSSKKLLLSDSGFYLCAWMADLNTEAFFGQGTRLTVV.

This chain links TRBV20-1 with TRBJ2-5; D unclear. Trimming left V 6 bases short and J 2 bases short, with 22 bases between. Germline CDR1 DFQATT, CDR2 SNEGSKA (reference sequence). This CDR3 spans 16 amino acids. The CDR3 spells CSATQIPGASQETQYF. In DNA form, the CDR3 reads TGCAGTGCCACACAGATCCCCGGCGCTTCACAAGAGACCCAGTACTTC.

This clonotype turned up a few times. The chain links TRBV20-1 to TRBJ2-3; D is perhaps TRBD1 (6 bases). The ends were cut back, 3 bases at V and 0 bases at J, with 16 bases in the middle. The CDR3 is 16 residues long. Germline CDR1 is DFQATT and CDR2 is SNEGSKA (reference sequence). The CDR3 here is CSARHRDVASTDTQYF. In DNA, the CDR3 is TGCAGTGCTAGGCACAGGGACGTCGCTAGCACAGATACGCAGTATTTT.

The chain has TRBV29-1 and TRBJ2-7; TRBD1 or TRBD2 may be the D gene (5 bases each). From germline, CDR1 is SQVTM and CDR2 ANQGSEA. The CDR3 loop spans 14 amino acids. The V gene lost 4 bases and the J gene lost 3 bases, with 16 bases spanning the gap. The CDR3: CSVGEQGAYYEQYF. DNA of the CDR3: TGCAGCGTTGGGGAGCAGGGAGCCTACTACGAGCAGTACTTC.

This clonotype was counted a few times. The J gene is TRBJ2-5, the V gene TRBV11-2; TRBD2 matches 11 bases. The germline CDR1 and CDR2 sequences are SGHAT and FQNNGV. J gave up 3 bases and V 5 bases, and 23 bases lay outside the gene matches. The CDR3 sequence is 21 residues long. The CDR3 bases are TGTGCCAGCAGCCGAAAAGCTCGAGGACGAGGTAGCGGGGGGGAAGAAGAGACCCAGTACTTC. It translates to CASSRKARGRGSGGEEETQYF.

The gene calls are TRBV29-1 and TRBJ2-7; tentatively, D is TRBD1 (6 bases). The CDR3 sequence is 12 residues long. V dropped 6 bases and J dropped 4 bases, with 13 bases sitting between them. In germline, CDR1 is SQVTM, CDR2 ANQGSEA. The chain's CDR3 is CSVRRTGYEQYF. The CDR3, as DNA: TGCAGCGTAAGACGAACAGGGTACGAGCAGTACTTC.

This rearrangement joins TRBV6-1 to TRBJ1-2; 7 nucleotides agree with TRBD1. The CDR3 is 15 amino acids. Germline values: CDR1 MNHNS, CDR2 SASEGT. V was clipped by 5 bases and J by 4 bases; unmatched bases: 10. CDR3 DNA sequence: TGTGCCAGCAGTAACCAACACAGGGGAGGCTATGGCTACACCTTC. This gives the protein CASSNQHRGGYGYTF.